This T cell receptor (beta chain) was recorded in a study of lymphopenia after photon versus proton radiotherapy. The CDR3 has 15 amino acids. Germline loops: CDR1 ENHRY, CDR2 SYGVKD. V gave up 2 bases and J gave up 0 bases, with 11 bases separating them. TCRdb keeps only in-frame clones here, not all; method: immunoSEQ multiplex PCR. This table has around 150,000 clones, about 88% appearing once. Findings and caveats of the study: Oligoclonal CD8+ Temra expansion after nadir drove photon patients' diversity drop. Larger post-nadir TCR diversity loss correlated inversely with survival in deceased patients.

In the case of this clone: Its antigen is unidentified.

The starting material was peripheral blood, obtained from a patient treated with photon-based radiotherapy. J is TRBJ2-7 and V is TRBV10-3; possibly TRBD2 for D (5 bases). The receptor was isolated from a man in his fifties or sixties with gastric cancer. CDR3: CAISEVEAGSYEQYF. Here the CDR3 DNA reads TGTGCCATCAGTGAGGTGGAGGCCGGCTCCTACGAGCAGTACTTC.